This T cell receptor beta chain is drawn from a study of CD8+CD57+ T cells in acquired aplastic anemia. Study information: The DNA of sorted CD4+ and CD8+ cells averaged roughly 3.2 ug. Reads per healthy sample averaged about 10.8 million (CD4+) and fewer than 13 million (CD8+).

Germline trimming cut 4 bases from V and 6 bases from J; bases unmatched to any gene: 10. The CDR3 loop spans 14 amino acids. Germline V gene sequence: CDR1 SQVTM, CDR2 ANQGSEA. The use of genomic DNA as template underpinned the TCR beta VDJ and CDR3 profiling. A single record per CDR3 protein comes from TCRdb applying MiXCR to the reads. The sample shows about 200,000 distinct CDR3 sequences, roughly 35% of them seen only once. The specimen sequenced was sorted CD4+, CD8+, or CD8+CD57+ T cells (not recorded which) from PBMCs. V usage is TRBV29-1 and J usage is TRBJ2-7; TRBD1 matches 9 bases. This clonotype originated in a human donor in good health, serving as a control. CDR3 in amino acids: CSVAPLGGQGEQYF. The CDR3 DNA reads TGCAGCGTTGCCCCTTTAGGGGGACAGGGCGAGCAGTACTTC.